A single sample gave rise to the 8 T cell receptor beta chains below, sequenced in a study of cytomegalovirus exposure and HLA in healthy donors. PCR primers comprised 60 Vbeta and 13 Jbeta primers. Method: immunoSEQ multiplex PCR; TCRdb's copy keeps in-frame clones and lacks some. Seen in this sample are more than 85,000 clones; the ten most common clones hold more than 5.5%. Sequencing was carried out using PBMCs. The receptors stem from a girl aged 10 to 17 in good health and CMV-seropositive.

The chain is built from TRBV19 and TRBJ1-1; D is uncertain. There are 14 residues in the CDR3. Germline CDR1 is LNHDA and CDR2 is SQIVND (reference sequence). V was cut by 2 bases and J by 1 base, with 8 bases left in between. CDR3 sequence reads: CASSIFAENTEAFF. In nucleotides, the CDR3 is TGTGCCAGTAGTATATTTGCAGAGAACACTGAAGCTTTCTTT.

This chain joins TRBV4-1 and TRBJ2-7; TRBD1 matches at 8 bases. V lost 3 bases, J lost 4 bases, and 5 bases stayed unmatched. There are 14 residues in the CDR3. CDR1 is MGHRA, CDR2 YSYEKL, per germline. In nucleotides, the CDR3 is TGCGCCAGCAGCCACGGGACAGGACCTTACGAGCAGTACTTC. This codes for CASSHGTGPYEQYF.

CDR3 residues: CASSVEGSGTEAFF. As DNA, the CDR3 is TGTGCCAGCAGCGTAGAGGGGTCCGGCACTGAAGCTTTCTTT. V usage is TRBV9 and J usage is TRBJ1-1, with a weak D call TRBD1 (5 bases). The CDR3 sequence is 14 residues long. In germline, CDR1 is SGDLS, CDR2 YYNGEE. V dropped 0 bases and J dropped 4 bases, with 10 bases sitting between them.

About this clone: The identical CDR3 is also encoded by other nucleotide sequences in the sample. The V and J genes are TRBV27 and TRBJ1-6, with D uncertain. This CDR3 contains 19 residues. The germline gives CDR1 MNHEY, CDR2 SMNVEV (reference sequence). Trimming removed 4 bases from V and 0 bases from J, with 19 bases in between. CDR3 region: CASSSRLRFLSSYNSPLHF. In DNA, the CDR3 is TGTGCCAGCAGTTCTCGGTTGAGGTTCTTGAGCTCCTATAATTCACCCCTCCACTTT.

The chain employs TRBV27 and TRBJ1-5; D gene ambiguous. V was pared by 10 bases and J by 5 bases, with 15 bases between. Germline V gene sequence: CDR1 MNHEY, CDR2 SMNVEV (reference sequence). The CDR3 runs 13 residues. For the CDR3, the DNA is TGTGCCACCTGGGCCAGTTTACATCAGCCCCAGCATTTT. This codes for CATWASLHQPQHF.

The chain is built from TRBV4-1 and TRBJ2-3; 15 bases align to TRBD2. The J segment lost 3 bases and the V segment lost 4 bases, leaving 14 bases of the junction unmatched. Germline CDR1 reads MGHRA; CDR2 reads YSYEKL. The CDR3 runs 20 residues. DNA for the CDR3: TGCGCCAGCAGCCCGTCGGGACTAGCGGGGGGAAGATTAAGGACAGATACGCAGTATTTT. Translated, it gives CASSPSGLAGGRLRTDTQYF.

The chain is built from TRBV6-5 and TRBJ1-1; TRBD1 might be the D (5 bases). The CDR3 is made up of 12 amino acids. Germline-derived CDR1 and CDR2 are MNHEY and SVGAGI. V gave up 7 bases and J gave up 9 bases, with 15 bases separating them. The CDR3 loop reads CASTSVGGKAFF. The CDR3 DNA follows: TGTGCCAGCACCTCGGTCGGGGGGAAAGCTTTCTTT.

This chain links TRBV2 with TRBJ1-5; D might be TRBD1 (6 bases). V lost 7 bases and J lost 1, with 8 bases in between. The CDR3 runs 13 residues. Germline CDR1 reads SNHLY; CDR2 reads FYNNEI. CDR3 amino acids: CASKQGSNQPQHF. CDR3 nucleotides: TGTGCCAGCAAACAGGGAAGCAATCAGCCCCAGCATTTT.